This is a list of T cell receptor beta chains from one sample in a study of response to subunit inactivated influenza vaccine. TCRdb redid the calling of the RT-PCR reads with MiXCR, one entry per CDR3 protein. The profile covers about 520,000 distinct CDR3 sequences, with roughly 27% appearing a single time and 1.5% to 2% taken by the ten largest. The sample consisted of CD4+ T cells sorted from PBMCs, taken approximately 5 days after vaccination. These receptors all stem from a man over 45 who received an inactivated influenza vaccine. CDR3s include the opening cysteine and the closing phenylalanine or tryptophan. The D gene is left open where the match is weak. Not every row has a clone size; where given, it reads once, few, many or a size class.

j_call v_call clone_size d_call cdr3_nt cdr3_aa
TRBJ2-3 TRBV7-8 few NA TGTGCCAGCAGCCGGCGGGAAACAGATACGCAGTATTTT CASSRRETDTQYF
TRBJ1-2 TRBV2 NA NA TGTGCCAGCAGGGTAAAGACAGTTTATGGCTACACCTTC CASRVKTVYGYTF
TRBJ1-2 TRBV5-6 few NA TGTGCCAGCAGCCGCGCCCCCGGTCAGAACTATGGCTACACCTTC CASSRAPGQNYGYTF
TRBJ2-1 TRBV20-1 NA NA TGCAGTGCTAGAGCGGTGACAACCCCAAACAATGAGCAGTTCTTC CSARAVTTPNNEQFF
TRBJ2-2 TRBV11-2 NA TRBD2 TGTGCCAGCAGCACCGGGAGGACCCGGCACGGGGAGCTGTTTTTT CASSTGRTRHGELFF
TRBJ1-2 TRBV27 NA NA TGTGCCAGCAGTCCCCTCACAGGGAACTATGGCTACACCTTC CASSPLTGNYGYTF
TRBJ1-1 TRBV29-1 NA NA TGCAGCGTTGCGGGGAAGGGGGACACTGAAGCTTTCTTT CSVAGKGDTEAFF
TRBJ2-7 TRBV2 few NA TGTGCCAGCAGAATGGGACTCCTGTGGGAGGCGACCTACGAGCAGTACTTC CASRMGLLWEATYEQYF
TRBJ2-3 TRBV10-2 few NA TGCGCCAGCACGGGGGATACGCAGTATTTT CASTGDTQYF
TRBJ2-3 TRBV7-3 NA NA TGTGCCAGCAGCTCAGAGGGAGGCCCCGGCAATACGCAGTATTTT CASSSEGGPGNTQYF
TRBJ2-6 TRBV29-1 NA NA TGCAGCGTTCGGGACGGTGACTCTGGGGCCAACGTCCTGACTTTC CSVRDGDSGANVLTF
TRBJ2-2 TRBV29-1 many NA TGCAGCGTTCAATTTGGTACACGAGGCACCGGGGAGCTGTTTTTT CSVQFGTRGTGELFF
TRBJ2-1 TRBV11-1 NA TRBD2 TGTGCCAGCAGCTTAGAGGGTAGCGGGGATATCTACAATGAGCAGTTCTTC CASSLEGSGDIYNEQFF
TRBJ2-3 TRBV12-3/TRBV12-4 NA NA TGTGCCAGCATAACAAGGCCGGGGGATACGCAGTATTTT CASITRPGDTQYF
TRBJ1-5 TRBV6-2/TRBV6-3 few TRBD1 TGTGCCAGCAGAGGGGACAGTAGCAATCAGCCCCAGCATTTT CASRGDSSNQPQHF
TRBJ1-2 TRBV12-3/TRBV12-4 NA NA TGTGCCAGCAGTTTCCTGAGCGTCAGCACCTTC CASSFLSVSTF
TRBJ2-7 TRBV20-1 few TRBD1 TGCAGTGTCCTGGGACAGAGCTACGAGCAGTACTTC CSVLGQSYEQYF
TRBJ2-7 TRBV5-6 few NA TGTGCCAGCAGCTTACGGGCGGGGTCCTACGAGCAGTACTTC CASSLRAGSYEQYF
TRBJ2-1 TRBV10-3 NA NA TGTGCCATCAGTTCTATGTACAATGAGCAGTTCTTC CAISSMYNEQFF
TRBJ1-6 TRBV12-3/TRBV12-4 few NA TGTGCCAGCAGACCGGGCCAGAGACCCCTCCACTTT CASRPGQRPLHF
TRBJ1-4 TRBV20-1 NA NA TGCAGTGCTTCCCGCAGCGCGGGGTCTAATGAAAAACTGTTTTTT CSASRSAGSNEKLFF
TRBJ2-1 TRBV5-6 NA TRBD1 TGTGCCAGCAGCTCCCAAATCGGGACAGGGCACAATGAGCAGTTCTTC CASSSQIGTGHNEQFF
TRBJ2-7 TRBV5-1 medium-sized NA TGCGCCAGCAGAGGGGGGCAACCCTACGAGCAGTACTTC CASRGGQPYEQYF
TRBJ2-1 TRBV6-2/TRBV6-3 NA NA TGTGCCAGCAGCTACAGGGCGAGCTCCTACAATGAGCAGTTCTTC CASSYRASSYNEQFF
TRBJ1-1 TRBV7-2 few NA TGTGCAGTGACAGAGAACACTGAAGCTTTCTTT CAVTENTEAFF
TRBJ2-1 TRBV6-1 few TRBD1 TGTGCCAGCCGACGGACAGGGGGCAGTGAGCAGTTCTTC CASRRTGGSEQFF
TRBJ2-5 TRBV2 NA NA TGTGCCAGCAGTGTCGTCGTCGGAGAGACCCAGTACTTC CASSVVVGETQYF
TRBJ1-1 TRBV4-3 many NA TGCGCCAGCAGCCCCGGACATAACACTGAAGCTTTCTTT CASSPGHNTEAFF
TRBJ1-1 TRBV14 few NA TGTGCCAGCAACCGGGAGTTGAACACTGAAGCTTTCTTT CASNRELNTEAFF
TRBJ1-5 TRBV20-1 few NA TGCAGTGCTAGGGGGGGTGGCCGGGGCCCCCAGCATTTT CSARGGGRGPQHF
TRBJ2-4 TRBV4-3 NA NA TGCGCCAGCAGCCAGACCTGGGGGAAAAACATTCAGTACTTC CASSQTWGKNIQYF
TRBJ2-2 TRBV28 NA NA TGTGCCAGCAGTTTGTACAGGCGAAGTGTTCCCGGGGAGCTGTTTTTT CASSLYRRSVPGELFF
TRBJ1-4 TRBV15 few NA TGTGCCACCAGCCAAGGGGGAACTAATGAAAAACTGTTTTTT CATSQGGTNEKLFF
TRBJ2-7 TRBV27 NA NA TGTGCCAGCATGAAGTATCCCCTCGGGGGATACGAGCAGTACTTC CASMKYPLGGYEQYF
TRBJ2-3 TRBV3-1 few TRBD1 TGTGCCAGCAGCCAAATTGGGACAGGGCAGTATTTT CASSQIGTGQYF
TRBJ2-7 TRBV5-1 NA NA TGCGCCAGCCGACTTGGGTCAGACTACGAGCAGTACTTC CASRLGSDYEQYF